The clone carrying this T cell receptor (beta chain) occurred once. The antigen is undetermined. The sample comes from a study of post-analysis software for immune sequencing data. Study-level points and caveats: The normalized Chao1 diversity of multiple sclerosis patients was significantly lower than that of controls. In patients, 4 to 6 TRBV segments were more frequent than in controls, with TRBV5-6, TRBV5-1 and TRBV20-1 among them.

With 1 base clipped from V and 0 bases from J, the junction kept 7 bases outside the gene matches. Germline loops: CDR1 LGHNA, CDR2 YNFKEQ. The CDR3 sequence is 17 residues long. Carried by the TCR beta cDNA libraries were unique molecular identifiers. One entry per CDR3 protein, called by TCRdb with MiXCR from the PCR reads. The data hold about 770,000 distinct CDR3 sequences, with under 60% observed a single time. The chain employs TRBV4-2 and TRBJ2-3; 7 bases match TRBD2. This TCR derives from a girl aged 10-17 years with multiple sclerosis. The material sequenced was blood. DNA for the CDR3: TGTGCCAGCAGCCAAGGGGCGAGCGGGATGAGCACAGATACGCAGTATTTT. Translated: CASSQGASGMSTDTQYF.